A single sample gave rise to the 16 T cell receptor beta chains below, sequenced in a study of yellow fever vaccine responses in identical twins. TCRdb called the RT-PCR reads again in MiXCR, with one record for every CDR3 protein. This repertoire shows 9,500 to 13,000 distinct CDR3 sequences, approximately 87% found once; its top ten account for approximately 2%. The source was T cells from blood (PBMCs), unsorted or a sorted subset (not recorded which), collected before or after yellow fever vaccination (not recorded which). The receptors here all came from a woman aged 18-29 years who received the yellow fever vaccine.

The genes are TRBV19 and TRBJ2-7, with TRBD2 matching 11 bases. The CDR3 runs 15 residues. The germline gives CDR1 LNHDA, CDR2 SQIVND (reference sequence). With V trimmed by 5 bases and J by 4 bases, 7 bases remained unmatched. As DNA, the CDR3 is TGTGCCAGTAGTTCCACTAGCGGGAGTGTTTACGAGCAGTACTTC. Translating it yields CASSSTSGSVYEQYF.

The CDR3 reads CSARDPGTSGRPDTQYF. The DNA of the CDR3 is TGCAGTGCTAGAGACCCCGGGACTAGCGGTCGGCCAGATACGCAGTATTTT. This chain joins TRBV20-1 and TRBJ2-3; 11 nucleotides match TRBD2. J lost 4 bases, V lost 0 bases, and 9 bases had no gene match. The CDR3 runs 17 residues. Germline CDR1 reads DFQATT; CDR2 reads SNEGSKA (reference sequence).

J is TRBJ2-7 and V is TRBV11-1; D tentatively fits TRBD1 or TRBD2 (6 bases each). The germline CDR1 and CDR2 sequences are SGHAT and FQDESV (reference sequence). This CDR3 is built from 14 residues. With 3 bases removed from V and 0 bases from J, the gap between germline ends came to 9 bases. The CDR3 DNA follows: TGTGCCAGCAGCTTGGGGGGCAGCTCCTACGAGCAGTACTTC. As protein: CASSLGGSSYEQYF.

V and J are TRBV13 and TRBJ2-5, with TRBD2 matching over 9 bases. The V gene end was trimmed by 10 bases and the J gene end by 5 bases; junction bases not matched to a gene: 11. CDR1 and CDR2 from the germline V gene are PRHDT and FYEKMQ (reference sequence). The CDR3 has 14 amino acids. The CDR3 is CANRREGFLETQYF. The CDR3 DNA is TGTGCCAACAGGCGGGAGGGCTTCTTGGAGACCCAGTACTTC.

This rearrangement joins TRBV28 to TRBJ2-5, with D perhaps TRBD1 or TRBD2 (5 bases each). The CDR3 runs 11 residues. The ends were cut back, 5 bases at V and 9 bases at J, with 10 bases in the middle. Germline CDR1 and CDR2: MDHEN and SYDVKM. The CDR3 coding sequence is TGTGCCAGCAGTAGAGGGGACCCCCAGTACTTC. Amino acid sequence: CASSRGDPQYF.

The chain carries TRBV2 and TRBJ2-7; D unresolved. Trimming pared 2 bases from V and 2 bases from J, leaving 7 bases between. Germline V lookup: CDR1 SNHLY, CDR2 FYNNEI. The length of the CDR3 is 13 residues. The CDR3 loop is CASSESITYEQYV. CDR3 coding DNA: TGTGCCAGCAGTGAATCTATTACCTACGAGCAGTACGTC.

This chain uses TRBV11-3 with TRBJ2-3; D call uncertain. The CDR3 runs to 15 residues. Germline assignment: CDR1 SGHNT and CDR2 YENEEA. Deletions cut 4 bases from V and 3 bases from J, with 14 bases between. The CDR3 loop is CASSSSLLATDTQYF. The CDR3 bases are TGTGCCAGCAGCTCCTCCCTTTTGGCGACAGATACGCAGTATTTT.

V gene TRBV27 combines with J gene TRBJ2-7, with D maybe TRBD2 (6 bases). Per the germline V gene, CDR1 is MNHEY and CDR2 is SMNVEV (reference sequence). The germline V and J ends were trimmed by 5 bases and 1 base, with 12 bases remaining between them. The CDR3 is 14 amino acids. The CDR3 loop is CASSVAGTSYEQYF. The CDR3 bases are TGTGCCAGCAGTGTTGCAGGGACTTCCTACGAGCAGTACTTC.

The J gene is TRBJ2-2, the V gene TRBV10-1; no reliable D call. Trimming pared 4 bases from V and 3 bases from J, leaving 18 bases between. CDR3 length: 17 residues. Germline V CDR1 and CDR2: WNHNN, SYGVQD (reference sequence). The CDR3 DNA reads TGCGCCAGCAGTGCCTTCCGTGGCGGTAGTTACACCGGGGAGCTGTTTTTT. Translating it yields CASSAFRGGSYTGELFF.

V gene TRBV5-5 combines with J gene TRBJ2-3; D gene uncertain. Deletions cut 4 bases from V and 2 bases from J, with 17 bases between. CDR1 is SGHKS and CDR2 is YYEKEE in the germline V gene (reference sequence). The CDR3 length is 16 residues. The CDR3 DNA is TGTGCCAGCAGCCTCGGGCCCCACCCCGACACAGATACGCAGTATTTT. It specifies CASSLGPHPDTDTQYF.

The chain is built from TRBV12-3 or TRBV12-4 and TRBJ1-2, with D unclear. The V end was cut by 7 bases, the J end by 4 bases, with 13 bases between. This CDR3 has 13 residues. CDR3 sequence: CASTTQGGYGYTF. The CDR3 coding sequence is TGTGCCAGCACCACCCAAGGAGGCTATGGCTACACCTTC.

This chain connects TRBV18 to TRBJ2-5; 8 bases line up with TRBD2. V shed 2 bases and J 5 bases; nucleotides not matched to a gene: 4. The CDR3 runs to 14 residues. Germline V lookup: CDR1 KGHSH, CDR2 LQKENI. DNA for the CDR3: TGTGCCAGCTCACCAATTCCGGGAGGGGAGACCCAGTACTTC. Protein sequence: CASSPIPGGETQYF. Full variable domain (missing parts from reference TRBV18 and TRBJ2-5): NAGVMQNPRHLVRRRGQEARLRCSPMKGHSHVYWYRQLPEEGLKFMVYLQKENIIDESGMPKERFSAEFPKEGPSILRIQQVVRGDSAAYFCASSPIPGGETQYFGPGTRLLVL.

The V gene is TRBV15, the J gene TRBJ2-7, with TRBD1 as a possible D gene (5 bases). The CDR3 is made up of 16 amino acids. The ends were cut back, 1 base at V and 0 bases at J, with 13 bases in the middle. CDR1 and CDR2 from the germline V gene are LNHNV and YYDKDF (reference sequence). The chain's CDR3 is CATSRVDMQSSYEQYV. The CDR3, as DNA: TGTGCCACCAGCAGAGTGGACATGCAGAGCTCCTACGAGCAGTACGTC.

The gene calls are TRBV7-6 and TRBJ2-5; 7 nucleotides align to TRBD1. With 3 bases clipped from V and 1 base from J, the junction kept 5 bases outside the gene matches. This CDR3 has 15 residues. Germline V gene lookup returns CDR1 SGHVS and CDR2 FNYEAQ. CDR3 region: CASSLNRGGQETQYF. In nucleotides, the CDR3 is TGTGCCAGCAGCTTGAACAGGGGTGGCCAAGAGACCCAGTACTTC. Drawing the rest from reference TRBV7-6 and TRBJ2-5, the complete variable domain is GAGVSQSPRYKVTKRGQDVALRCDPISGHVSLYWYRQALGQGPEFLTYFNYEAQQDKSGLPNDRFSAERPEGSISTLTIQRTEQRDSAMYRCASSLNRGGQETQYFGPGTRLLVL.

This clonotype has only a few counts. V gene TRBV28 combines with J gene TRBJ1-3; no reliable D call. The V and J ends lost 3 bases and 0 bases respectively, with 6 bases between them. CDR1 and CDR2 from the germline V gene are MDHEN and SYDVKM. This CDR3 region has 14 residues. Here the CDR3 reads CASSLTGSGNTIYF. CDR3 sequence (DNA): TGTGCCAGCAGTTTGACGGGCTCTGGAAACACCATATATTTT.

This clonotype appeared a single time. The chain combines TRBV28 with TRBJ2-3; 9 bases match TRBD2. The CDR3 extends over 17 amino acids. CDR1 and CDR2 (germline): MDHEN, SYDVKM. Trimming removed 4 bases from V and 3 bases from J; junction bases left unmatched: 11. DNA of the CDR3: TGTGCCAGCAGTTCGCCCTACGGGCTAGCGGGAACAGATACGCAGTATTTT. Translated: CASSSPYGLAGTDTQYF.